This T cell receptor beta chain derives from a study of vaccination effects on CD4 cells after COVID-19. Profiled with immunoSEQ multiplex PCR; TCRdb holds only in-frame clones, not every one. Of fewer than 40,000 clones listed, 82% are singletons. About this clone: Its antigen remains unidentified.

Before sequencing, viral peptide pools were used by the ViraFEST assay to expand antigen-specific CD4+ T cells. Culture proceeded for 10 days, and CD4+ T cells were then isolated. Of the BNT162b2 and mRNA-1273 vaccines, participants received two doses of one or the other. Per the germline V gene, CDR1 is WSHSY and CDR2 is SAAADI. The CDR3 is 14 residues long. V was trimmed by 5 bases and J by 3 bases, leaving 14 bases between them. The specimen comprised CD4+ T cells from PBMCs cultured with HCoV-NL63 spike peptides, sampled after COVID-19 vaccination. The chain has TRBV10-2 and TRBJ2-7; D is uncertain. This receptor was obtained from a human donor who received a COVID-19 vaccine. Some clones in this sample may be carry-over from other donors' samples. The CDR3 here is CASSLDTSLYEQYV. In DNA form, the CDR3 reads TGCGCCAGCAGTCTAGACACGTCTCTCTACGAGCAGTACGTC.